The 25 T cell receptor beta chains listed next were all sequenced from one sample in a study of identifying expanded T cells in peripheral blood. Profiling relied on immunoSEQ multiplex PCR, and the TCRdb table lists in-frame clones only, not all of them. This sample yields some 100,000 clones, of which approximately 90% are seen a single time; approximately 18% belongs to the top ten. The sequencing sample was made of blood. The receptors were gathered from a person aged 18 to 75 in good health.

The chain recombines TRBV19 with TRBJ2-2; 8 bases are a match to TRBD2. The CDR3 consists of 17 residues. V gave up 1 base and J gave up 3 bases; unmatched junction bases: 7. Germline V gene data show CDR1 as LNHDA and CDR2 as SQIVND (reference sequence). In DNA, the CDR3 is TGTGCCAGTAGTATAGGTGGCGGGGGGACCTACACCGGGGAGCTGTTTTTT. Translated, it gives CASSIGGGGTYTGELFF.

The V gene is TRBV9, the J gene TRBJ1-1; TRBD1 agrees at 12 bases. V shed 5 bases, J shed 3 bases, and the junction held 11 bases outside the gene matches. This CDR3 spans 17 amino acids. Germline CDR1 and CDR2: SGDLS and YYNGEE. Written as DNA, the CDR3 is TGTGCCAGCAGTTTGGTACCGGGACAGGGGGCCGACACTGAAGCTTTCTTT. This translates into CASSLVPGQGADTEAFF. The full variable domain, in which reference TRBV9 and TRBJ1-1 provide the parts outside the CDR3, is DSGVTQTPKHLITATGQRVTLRCSPRSGDLSVYWYQQSLDQGLQFLIQYYNGEERAKGNILERFSAQQFPDLHSELNLSSLELGDSALYFCASSLVPGQGADTEAFFGQGTRLTVV.

The chain has TRBV7-9 and TRBJ2-7, with unresolved D. There are 12 residues in the CDR3. Per the germline V gene, CDR1 is SEHNR and CDR2 is FQNEAQ (reference sequence). V was clipped by 1 base and J by 2 bases, with 3 bases between them. CDR3: CASSLEPYEQYF. CDR3 DNA sequence: TGTGCCAGCAGCTTAGAACCCTACGAGCAGTACTTC.

The V and J genes are TRBV5-4 and TRBJ1-2; D remains ambiguous. The CDR3 runs to 14 residues. Between the trimmed V and J ends, which lost 3 bases and 6 bases, there was a span of 15 bases. Germline V gene data show CDR1 as SGHNT and CDR2 as YYREEE (reference sequence). In DNA, the CDR3 is TGTGCCAGCAGCTCTATAGGTCAGTGGGATGGCTACACCTTC. This translates into CASSSIGQWDGYTF.

The V gene is TRBV29-1, the J gene TRBJ1-2; TRBD1 matches 9 bases. From germline, CDR1 is SQVTM and CDR2 ANQGSEA. CDR3 length equals 15 residues. The V gene end was trimmed by 6 bases and the J gene end by 8 bases; junction bases not matched to a gene: 16. CDR3 DNA: TGCAGCGTCGGACGGGACAGGGCACTCCTCGGGGGCTACACCTTC. This translates into CSVGRDRALLGGYTF.

The J gene is TRBJ1-1, the V gene TRBV5-4; D not certain. Germline CDR1 is SGHNT and CDR2 is YYREEE (reference sequence). The CDR3 consists of 14 residues. Trimming removed 4 bases at V and 2 bases at J, with 12 bases between. The CDR3 region is CASSATWSNTEAFF. The CDR3, as DNA: TGTGCCAGCAGCGCTACCTGGAGCAACACTGAAGCTTTCTTT.

V and J are TRBV18 and TRBJ1-5; no clear D gene. The CDR3 sequence is 15 residues long. Germline CDR1 KGHSH, CDR2 LQKENI. V was pared by 2 bases and J by 7 bases, with 15 bases between. The CDR3 region is CASSPGETGTQPQHF. The CDR3 DNA sequence: TGTGCCAGCTCACCAGGGGAAACGGGCACCCAGCCCCAGCATTTT.

This clone is a singleton in its sample. The chain employs TRBV5-6 and TRBJ1-2; 9 nucleotides match TRBD1. The germline V gene has CDR1 SGHDT and CDR2 YYEEEE. Trimming at V came to 0 bases and at J to 6 bases, leaving 9 bases not matched to a gene. The CDR3 extends over 16 amino acids. In DNA, the CDR3 is TGTGCCAGCAGCTTGGGTTCGGGACAGGGTGCCAATGGCTACACCTTC. Translated, it gives CASSLGSGQGANGYTF.

The chain uses TRBV5-1 and TRBJ2-5, with 7 positions matching TRBD2. This CDR3 comprises 18 residues. With 0 bases clipped from V and 2 bases from J, the junction kept 13 bases outside the gene matches. Germline V lookup: CDR1 SGHRS, CDR2 YFSETQ. The chain's CDR3 is CASSLAGFRGGQQETQYF. For the CDR3, the DNA is TGCGCCAGCAGCTTGGCGGGTTTTCGGGGAGGGCAACAAGAGACCCAGTACTTC.

The chain employs TRBV5-1 and TRBJ2-2; the D gene is possibly TRBD1 (6 bases). This CDR3 comprises 13 residues. V was pared by 2 bases and J by 6 bases, with 8 bases between. Germline values: CDR1 SGHRS, CDR2 YFSETQ. DNA of the CDR3: TGCGCCAGCAGCTTTCAGGGGCCCGGGGAGCTGTTTTTT. This gives the protein CASSFQGPGELFF.

This chain uses TRBV27 with TRBJ2-2; maybe TRBD2 (8 bases). The CDR3 extends over 20 amino acids. Germline V CDR1 and CDR2: MNHEY, SMNVEV (reference sequence). V was trimmed by 3 bases and J by 5 bases, leaving 28 bases between them. Written as DNA, the CDR3 is TGTGCCAGCAGTTTGTCGGGAGGGGGCGCGGTAGGATTGGGGACCGGGGAGCTGTTTTTT. This encodes CASSLSGGGAVGLGTGELFF.

The V gene is TRBV7-2, the J gene TRBJ1-2; 10 nucleotides match TRBD1. There are 13 residues in the CDR3. V lost 3 bases, J lost 6 bases, and 1 base stayed unmatched. Looked up from germline, CDR1 is SGHTA and CDR2 is FQGNSA. The CDR3 sequence: CASSLTGGHGYTF. DNA for the CDR3: TGTGCCAGCAGCTTGACAGGGGGCCATGGCTACACCTTC.

The chain employs TRBV4-1 and TRBJ2-5; 7 bases match TRBD2. The CDR3 sequence is 14 residues long. CDR1 is MGHRA, CDR2 YSYEKL, per germline. J gave up 7 bases and V 5 bases, and 10 bases lay outside the gene matches. The CDR3 nucleotides are TGCGCCAGCAGCTCTGGGGGGGGGAAGGGGACCCAGTACTTC. Translating gives CASSSGGGKGTQYF.

This clone was seen once. The V call is TRBV19, the J call TRBJ2-5; 8 nucleotides agree with TRBD2. CDR1 is LNHDA, CDR2 SQIVND, per germline (reference sequence). V shed 3 bases and J 2 bases; nucleotides not matched to a gene: 8. The CDR3 extends over 16 amino acids. Written as DNA, the CDR3 is TGTGCCAGTAGTATCTTTGCGGGGGGCCCACAAGAGACCCAGTACTTC. It yields the protein CASSIFAGGPQETQYF. Using reference TRBV19 and TRBJ2-5 for the parts outside the CDR3, the full variable domain is DGGITQSPKYLFRKEGQNVTLSCEQNLNHDAMYWYRQDPGQGLRLIYYSQIVNDFQKGDIAEGYSVSREKKESFPLTVTSAQKNPTAFYLCASSIFAGGPQETQYFGPGTRLLVL.

The rearrangement links TRBV7-2 to TRBJ2-7; D remains ambiguous. CDR1 SGHTA and CDR2 FQGNSA come from the germline V gene. CDR3 length: 15 residues. The ends were cut back, 2 bases at V and 1 base at J, with 12 bases in the middle. This CDR3 is CASSLSAPASYEQYF. CDR3 DNA: TGTGCCAGCAGCTTATCAGCCCCGGCATCCTACGAGCAGTACTTC.

The chain couples TRBV16 to TRBJ1-5; D gene ambiguous. The CDR3 is 13 residues long. Germline CDR1 and CDR2: KGHSY and FQNENV. V was cut by 4 bases and J by 2 bases, with 6 bases left in between. CDR3 coding DNA: TGTGCCAGCAGCCCGGTAGGCAATCAGCCCCAGCATTTT. Its translation: CASSPVGNQPQHF.

The chain combines TRBV5-1 with TRBJ2-3; D uncertain. V dropped 0 bases and J dropped 0 bases, with 11 bases sitting between them. CDR3 length: 16 amino acids. CDR1 and CDR2 (germline): SGHRS, YFSETQ. CDR3 loop: CASSLDPAISTDTQYF. The CDR3 nucleotides are TGCGCCAGCAGCTTGGATCCAGCAATCAGCACAGATACGCAGTATTTT. The variable domain in full, completed from reference TRBV5-1 and TRBJ2-3, reads KAGVTQTPRYLIKTRGQQVTLSCSPISGHRSVSWYQQTPGQGLQFLFEYFSETQRNKGNFPGRFSGRQFSNSRSEMNVSTLELGDSALYLCASSLDPAISTDTQYFGPGTRLTVL.

The chain recombines TRBV7-6 with TRBJ2-5; 7 nucleotides agree with TRBD2. The V gene end was trimmed by 2 bases and the J gene end by 4 bases; junction bases not matched to a gene: 19. The germline gives CDR1 SGHVS, CDR2 FNYEAQ. The CDR3 has 19 amino acids. The CDR3 DNA reads as TGTGCCAGCAGCTTAACAGTAACGGGGGGTCCTTCCGAAGGAGAGACCCAGTACTTC. This sequence encodes CASSLTVTGGPSEGETQYF.

V and J are TRBV28 and TRBJ2-1; 10 bases fit TRBD1. The V gene's germline CDR1 is MDHEN and CDR2 SYDVKM. CDR3 length: 15 residues. The J segment lost 2 bases and the V segment lost 5 bases, leaving 3 bases of the junction unmatched. The CDR3 DNA is TGTGCCAGCAGTAAGGGGACAGGGGCCTACAATGAGCAGTTCTTC. The encoded protein is CASSKGTGAYNEQFF.

The rearrangement links TRBV18 to TRBJ2-3; D may match TRBD1 or TRBD2 (5 bases each). Germline V gene lookup returns CDR1 KGHSH and CDR2 LQKENI. The CDR3 has 14 amino acids. V dropped 8 bases and J dropped 0 bases, with 12 bases sitting between them. The CDR3 DNA reads as TGTGCCAGCAACCCGGGACCTAGCACAGATACGCAGTATTTT. Amino acids: CASNPGPSTDTQYF.

The chain combines TRBV4-1 with TRBJ2-3; tentative D call: TRBD2 (6 bases). This CDR3 has 13 residues. Trimming removed 0 bases at V and 8 bases at J, with 9 bases between. Germline V CDR1 and CDR2: MGHRA, YSYEKL. The CDR3 loop reads CASSQDEAGTQYF. The CDR3 region has the DNA TGCGCCAGCAGCCAAGACGAAGCGGGTACGCAGTATTTT.

Only a few counts were recorded for this clone. The V call is TRBV5-4, the J call TRBJ1-5; no reliable D call. The germline V gene encodes CDR1 SGHNT and CDR2 YYREEE (reference sequence). Trimming pared 0 bases from V and 0 bases from J, leaving 1 base between. This CDR3 has 13 amino acids. CDR3 sequence: CASSLDSNQPQHF. CDR3 DNA: TGTGCCAGCAGCTTGGATAGCAATCAGCCCCAGCATTTT.

This chain links TRBV10-3 with TRBJ2-1; D gene ambiguous. Germline V gene lookup returns CDR1 ENHRY and CDR2 SYGVKD. The germline V and J ends were trimmed by 0 bases and 10 bases, with 10 bases remaining between them. The CDR3 runs to 13 residues. For the CDR3, the DNA is TGTGCCATCAGTGAGTCTGCTCTGTGGGAGCAGTTCTTC. This translates into CAISESALWEQFF.

By proportion, this clone is medium-sized. J is TRBJ1-2 and V is TRBV28; D unclear. The CDR3 spans 14 residues. V lost 3 bases to trimming and J lost 1 base, with 9 bases between them. Germline V CDR1 and CDR2: MDHEN, SYDVKM. Written as DNA, the CDR3 is TGTGCCAGCAGTTTCCAGTCCATTAACTATGGCTACACCTTC. This encodes CASSFQSINYGYTF.

The chain combines TRBV7-9 with TRBJ2-5; D is perhaps TRBD1 (6 bases). Per germline, CDR1 SEHNR and CDR2 FQNEAQ (reference sequence). This CDR3 is built from 16 residues. Between the trimmed V and J ends, which lost 1 base and 5 bases, there was a span of 17 bases. CDR3 loop: CASSLGAQGDWETQYF. CDR3 DNA: TGTGCCAGCAGCTTAGGAGCACAGGGTGACTGGGAGACCCAGTACTTC. Using reference TRBV7-9 and TRBJ2-5 for the parts outside the CDR3, the full variable domain is DTGVSQNPRHKITKRGQNVTFRCDPISEHNRLYWYRQTLGQGPEFLTYFQNEAQLEKSRLLSDRFSAERPKGSFSTLEIQRTEQGDSAMYLCASSLGAQGDWETQYFGPGTRLLVL.